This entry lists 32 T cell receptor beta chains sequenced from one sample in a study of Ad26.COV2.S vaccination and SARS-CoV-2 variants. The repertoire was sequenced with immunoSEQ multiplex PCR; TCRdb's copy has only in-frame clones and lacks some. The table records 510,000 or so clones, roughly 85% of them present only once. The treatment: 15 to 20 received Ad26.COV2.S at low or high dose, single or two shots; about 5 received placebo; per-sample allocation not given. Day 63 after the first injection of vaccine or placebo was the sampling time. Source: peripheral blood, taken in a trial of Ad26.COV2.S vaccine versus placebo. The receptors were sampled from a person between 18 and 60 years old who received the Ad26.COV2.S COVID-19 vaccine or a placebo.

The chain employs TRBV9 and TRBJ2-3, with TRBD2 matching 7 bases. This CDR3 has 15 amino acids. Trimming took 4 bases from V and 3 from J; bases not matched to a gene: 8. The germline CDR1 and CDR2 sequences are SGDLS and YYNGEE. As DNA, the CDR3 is TGTGCCAGCAGCTCCCGTAGTAGCGGGACAGATACGCAGTATTTT. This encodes CASSSRSSGTDTQYF.

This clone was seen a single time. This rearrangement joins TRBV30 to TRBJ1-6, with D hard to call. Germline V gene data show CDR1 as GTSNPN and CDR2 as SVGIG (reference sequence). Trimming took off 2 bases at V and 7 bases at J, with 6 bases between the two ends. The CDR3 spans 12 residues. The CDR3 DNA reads TGTGCCTGGAGTATGGGGAATTCACCCCTCCACTTT. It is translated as CAWSMGNSPLHF.

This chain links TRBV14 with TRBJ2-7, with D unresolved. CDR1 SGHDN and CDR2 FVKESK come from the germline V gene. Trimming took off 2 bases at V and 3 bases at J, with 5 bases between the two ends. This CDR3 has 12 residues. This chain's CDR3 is CASSQRRYEQYF. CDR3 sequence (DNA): TGTGCCAGCAGCCAACGCCGCTACGAGCAGTACTTC.

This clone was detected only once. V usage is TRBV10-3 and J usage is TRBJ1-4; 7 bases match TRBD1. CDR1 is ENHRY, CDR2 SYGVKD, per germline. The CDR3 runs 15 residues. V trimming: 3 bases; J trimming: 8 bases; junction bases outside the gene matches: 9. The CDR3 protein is CAISDPRQGGEKLFF. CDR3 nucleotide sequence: TGTGCCATCAGTGACCCTAGACAGGGAGGCGAAAAACTGTTTTTT.

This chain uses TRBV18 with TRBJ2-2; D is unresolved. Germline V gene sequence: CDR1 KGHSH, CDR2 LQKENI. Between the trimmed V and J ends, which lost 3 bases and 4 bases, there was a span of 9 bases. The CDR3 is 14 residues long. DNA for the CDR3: TGTGCCAGCTCACCTAAGACATCCACCGGGGAGCTGTTTTTT. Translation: CASSPKTSTGELFF.

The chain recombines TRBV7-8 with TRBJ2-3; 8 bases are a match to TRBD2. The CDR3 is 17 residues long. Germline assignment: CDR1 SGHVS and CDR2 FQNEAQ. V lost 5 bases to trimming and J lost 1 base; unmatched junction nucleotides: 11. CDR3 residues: CASSPGFSGNGTDTQYF. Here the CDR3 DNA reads TGTGCCAGCAGCCCCGGATTTAGCGGGAACGGCACAGATACGCAGTATTTT.

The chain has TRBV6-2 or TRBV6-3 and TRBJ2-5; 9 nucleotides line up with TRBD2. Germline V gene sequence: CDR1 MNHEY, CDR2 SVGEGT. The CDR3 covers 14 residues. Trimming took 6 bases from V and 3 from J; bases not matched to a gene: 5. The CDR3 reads CASSPVAGEETQYF. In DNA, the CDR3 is TGTGCCAGCAGCCCCGTAGCGGGAGAAGAGACCCAGTACTTC.

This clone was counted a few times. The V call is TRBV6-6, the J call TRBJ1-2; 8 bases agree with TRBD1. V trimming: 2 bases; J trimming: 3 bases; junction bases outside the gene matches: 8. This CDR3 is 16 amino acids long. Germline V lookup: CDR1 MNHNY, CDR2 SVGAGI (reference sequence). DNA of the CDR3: TGTGCCAGCAGTTACGTGACAGGGGCAAGGGACTATGGCTACACCTTC. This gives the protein CASSYVTGARDYGYTF.

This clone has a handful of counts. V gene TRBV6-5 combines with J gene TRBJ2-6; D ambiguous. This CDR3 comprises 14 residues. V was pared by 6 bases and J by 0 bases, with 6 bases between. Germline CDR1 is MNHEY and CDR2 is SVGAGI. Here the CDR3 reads CASSRFSGANVLTF. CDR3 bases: TGTGCCAGCAGCAGGTTCTCTGGGGCCAACGTCCTGACTTTC.

The CDR3 here is CATSRGGTGVAGANVLTF. CDR3 coding DNA: TGTGCCACCAGCAGAGGTGGGACAGGGGTGGCTGGGGCCAACGTCCTGACTTTC. This sequence joins TRBV15 and TRBJ2-6, with 10 bases identical to TRBD1. The V segment lost 1 base and the J segment 2 bases; nucleotides outside the gene matches: 5. Germline V CDR1 and CDR2: LNHNV, YYDKDF (reference sequence). The CDR3 has 18 amino acids. The full variable domain, completed using reference TRBV15 and TRBJ2-6, is DAMVIQNPRYQVTQFGKPVTLSCSQTLNHNVMYWYQQKSSQAPKLLFHYYDKDFNNEADTPDNFQSRRPNTSFCFLDIRSPGLGDTAMYLCATSRGGTGVAGANVLTFGAGSRLTVL.

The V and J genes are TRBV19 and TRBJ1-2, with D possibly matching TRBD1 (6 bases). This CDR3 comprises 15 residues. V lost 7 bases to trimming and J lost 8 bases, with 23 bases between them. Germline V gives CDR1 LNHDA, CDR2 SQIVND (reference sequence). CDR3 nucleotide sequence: TGTGCCAGTATAGAAGGCAGGGGTTTCGTTGGAGGCTACACCTTC. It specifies CASIEGRGFVGGYTF. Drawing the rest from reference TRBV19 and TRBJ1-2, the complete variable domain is DGGITQSPKYLFRKEGQNVTLSCEQNLNHDAMYWYRQDPGQGLRLIYYSQIVNDFQKGDIAEGYSVSREKKESFPLTVTSAQKNPTAFYLCASIEGRGFVGGYTFGSGTRLTVV.

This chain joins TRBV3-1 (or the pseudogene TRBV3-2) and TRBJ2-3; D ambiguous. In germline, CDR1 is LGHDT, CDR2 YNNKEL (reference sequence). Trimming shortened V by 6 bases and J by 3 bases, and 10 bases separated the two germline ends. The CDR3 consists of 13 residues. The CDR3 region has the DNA TGTGCCAGCAGGCCTTCGACAACAGATACGCAGTATTTT. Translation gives CASRPSTTDTQYF.

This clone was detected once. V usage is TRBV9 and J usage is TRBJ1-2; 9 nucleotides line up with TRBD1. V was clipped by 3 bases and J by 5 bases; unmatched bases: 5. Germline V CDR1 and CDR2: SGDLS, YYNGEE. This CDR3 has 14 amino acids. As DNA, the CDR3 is TGTGCCAGCAGCGGGGGGACAGGGAAGTATGGCTACACCTTC. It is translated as CASSGGTGKYGYTF.

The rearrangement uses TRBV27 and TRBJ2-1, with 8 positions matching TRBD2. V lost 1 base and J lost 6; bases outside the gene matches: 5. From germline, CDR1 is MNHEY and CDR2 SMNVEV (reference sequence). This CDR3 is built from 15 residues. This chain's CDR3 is CASSLLPGTSNEQFF. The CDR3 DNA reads TGTGCCAGCAGTTTATTACCCGGGACTAGCAATGAGCAGTTCTTC.

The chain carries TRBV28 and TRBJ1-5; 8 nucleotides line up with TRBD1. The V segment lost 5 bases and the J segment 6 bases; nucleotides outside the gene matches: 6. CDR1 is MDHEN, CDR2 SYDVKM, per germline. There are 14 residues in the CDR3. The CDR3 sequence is CASSPPGGFQPQHF. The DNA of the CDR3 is TGTGCCAGCAGTCCCCCAGGGGGCTTTCAGCCCCAGCATTTT.

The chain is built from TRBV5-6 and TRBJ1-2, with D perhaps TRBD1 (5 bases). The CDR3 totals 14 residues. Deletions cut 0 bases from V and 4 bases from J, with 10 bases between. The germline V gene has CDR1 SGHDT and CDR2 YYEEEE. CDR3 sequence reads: CASSLVQGTYGYTF. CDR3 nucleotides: TGTGCCAGCAGCTTGGTCCAGGGCACCTATGGCTACACCTTC.

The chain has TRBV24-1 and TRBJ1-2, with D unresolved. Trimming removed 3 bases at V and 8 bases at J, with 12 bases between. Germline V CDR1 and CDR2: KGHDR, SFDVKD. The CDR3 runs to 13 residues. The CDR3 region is CATSDAGLQGYTF. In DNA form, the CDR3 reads TGTGCCACCAGTGATGCAGGTCTCCAGGGCTACACCTTC.

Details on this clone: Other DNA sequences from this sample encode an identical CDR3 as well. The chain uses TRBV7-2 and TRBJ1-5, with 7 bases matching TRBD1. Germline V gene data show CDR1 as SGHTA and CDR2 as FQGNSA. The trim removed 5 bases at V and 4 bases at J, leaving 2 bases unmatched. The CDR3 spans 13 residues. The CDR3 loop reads CASSVRGNQPQHF. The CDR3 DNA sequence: TGTGCCAGCAGCGTCAGGGGGAATCAGCCCCAGCATTTT.

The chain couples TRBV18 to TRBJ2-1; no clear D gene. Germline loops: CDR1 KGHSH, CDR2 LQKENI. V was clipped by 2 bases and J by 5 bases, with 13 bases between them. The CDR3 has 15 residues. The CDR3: CASSPLGIGDNEQFF. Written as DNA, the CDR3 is TGTGCCAGCTCACCATTGGGGATCGGTGACAATGAGCAGTTCTTC.

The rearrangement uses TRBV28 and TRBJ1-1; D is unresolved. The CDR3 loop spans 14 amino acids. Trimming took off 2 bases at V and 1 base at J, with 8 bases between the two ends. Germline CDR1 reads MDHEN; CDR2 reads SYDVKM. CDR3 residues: CASSLGDRNTEAFF. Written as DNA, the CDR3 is TGTGCCAGCAGTTTAGGGGATAGGAACACTGAAGCTTTCTTT.

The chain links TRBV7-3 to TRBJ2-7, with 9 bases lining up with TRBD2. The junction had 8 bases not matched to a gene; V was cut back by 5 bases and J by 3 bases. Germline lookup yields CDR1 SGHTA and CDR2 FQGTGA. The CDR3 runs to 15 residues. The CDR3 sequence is CASSRSGSPLYEQYF. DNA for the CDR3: TGTGCCAGCAGCCGTAGCGGGAGCCCGCTCTACGAGCAGTACTTC.

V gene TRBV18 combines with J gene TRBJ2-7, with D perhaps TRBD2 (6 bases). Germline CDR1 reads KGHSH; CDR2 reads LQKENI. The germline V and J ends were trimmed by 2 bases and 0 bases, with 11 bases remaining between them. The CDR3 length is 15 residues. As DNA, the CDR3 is TGTGCCAGCTCACCAGGCTGGCGGGACTCCTACGAGCAGTACTTC. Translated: CASSPGWRDSYEQYF. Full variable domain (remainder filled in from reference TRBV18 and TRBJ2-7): NAGVMQNPRHLVRRRGQEARLRCSPMKGHSHVYWYRQLPEEGLKFMVYLQKENIIDESGMPKERFSAEFPKEGPSILRIQQVVRGDSAAYFCASSPGWRDSYEQYFGPGTRLTVT.

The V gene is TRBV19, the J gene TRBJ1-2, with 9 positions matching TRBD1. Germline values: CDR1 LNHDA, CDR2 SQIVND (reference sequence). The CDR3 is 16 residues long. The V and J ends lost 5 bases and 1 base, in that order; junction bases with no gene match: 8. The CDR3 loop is CASSSPGTGINYGYTF. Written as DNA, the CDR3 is TGTGCCAGTAGTTCCCCCGGGACAGGGATTAACTATGGCTACACCTTC.

The CDR3 loop is CASSLDGARDQPQHF. The CDR3 DNA sequence: TGTGCCAGCAGCTTAGACGGGGCCCGGGATCAGCCCCAGCATTTT. This chain links TRBV7-2 with TRBJ1-5; perhaps TRBD1 as D (5 bases). The CDR3 contains 15 residues. Germline CDR1 SGHTA, CDR2 FQGNSA. V was clipped by 1 base and J by 5 bases, with 12 bases between them.

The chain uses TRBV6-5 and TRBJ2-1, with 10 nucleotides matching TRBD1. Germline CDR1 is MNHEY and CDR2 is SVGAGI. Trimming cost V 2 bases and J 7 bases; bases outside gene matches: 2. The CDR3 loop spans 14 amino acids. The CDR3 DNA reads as TGTGCCAGCAGTTACCCGGGACAGGGGAATGAGCAGTTCTTC. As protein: CASSYPGQGNEQFF.

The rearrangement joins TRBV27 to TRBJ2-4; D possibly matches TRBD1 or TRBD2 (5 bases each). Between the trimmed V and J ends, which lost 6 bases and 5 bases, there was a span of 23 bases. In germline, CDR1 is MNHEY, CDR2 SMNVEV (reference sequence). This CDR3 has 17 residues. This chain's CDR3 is CASRGMGPVTDQNIQYF. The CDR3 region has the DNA TGTGCCAGCAGGGGAATGGGACCGGTCACAGACCAAAACATTCAGTACTTC.

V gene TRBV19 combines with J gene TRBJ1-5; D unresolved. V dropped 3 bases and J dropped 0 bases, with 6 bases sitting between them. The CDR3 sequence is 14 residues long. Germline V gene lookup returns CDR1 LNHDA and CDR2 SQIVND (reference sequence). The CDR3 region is CASSISVSNQPQHF. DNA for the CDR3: TGTGCCAGTAGTATTTCGGTTAGCAATCAGCCCCAGCATTTT.

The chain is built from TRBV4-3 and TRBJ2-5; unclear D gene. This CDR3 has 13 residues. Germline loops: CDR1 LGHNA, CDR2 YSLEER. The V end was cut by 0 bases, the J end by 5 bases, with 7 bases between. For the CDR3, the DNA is TGCGCCAGCAGCCAAGAGGTCGCGGAGACCCAGTACTTC. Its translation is CASSQEVAETQYF.

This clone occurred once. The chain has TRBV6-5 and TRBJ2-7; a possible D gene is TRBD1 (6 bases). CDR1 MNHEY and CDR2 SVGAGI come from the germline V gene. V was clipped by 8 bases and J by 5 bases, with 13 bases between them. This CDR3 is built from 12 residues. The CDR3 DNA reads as TGTGCCAGCGGGACACAGAGGGACGAGCAGTACTTC. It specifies CASGTQRDEQYF.

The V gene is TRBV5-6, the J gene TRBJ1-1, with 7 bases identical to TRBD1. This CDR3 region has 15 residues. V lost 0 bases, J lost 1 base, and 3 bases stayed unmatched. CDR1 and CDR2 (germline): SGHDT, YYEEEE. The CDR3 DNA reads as TGTGCCAGCAGCTTGGTGGCAGGGGGGAACACTGAAGCTTTCTTT. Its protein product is CASSLVAGGNTEAFF.

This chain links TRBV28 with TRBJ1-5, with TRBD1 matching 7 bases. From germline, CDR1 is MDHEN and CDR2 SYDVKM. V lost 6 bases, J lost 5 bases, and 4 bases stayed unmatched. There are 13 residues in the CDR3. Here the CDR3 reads CASRDRVDQPQHF. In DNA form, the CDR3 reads TGTGCCAGCAGAGACAGGGTGGATCAGCCCCAGCATTTT.

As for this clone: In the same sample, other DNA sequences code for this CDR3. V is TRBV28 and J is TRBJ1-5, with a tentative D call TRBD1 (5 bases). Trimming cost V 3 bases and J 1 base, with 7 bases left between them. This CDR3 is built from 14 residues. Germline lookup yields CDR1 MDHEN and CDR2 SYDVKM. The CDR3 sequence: CASSLGGSNQPQHF. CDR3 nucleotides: TGTGCCAGCAGTTTGGGGGGGAGCAATCAGCCCCAGCATTTT.